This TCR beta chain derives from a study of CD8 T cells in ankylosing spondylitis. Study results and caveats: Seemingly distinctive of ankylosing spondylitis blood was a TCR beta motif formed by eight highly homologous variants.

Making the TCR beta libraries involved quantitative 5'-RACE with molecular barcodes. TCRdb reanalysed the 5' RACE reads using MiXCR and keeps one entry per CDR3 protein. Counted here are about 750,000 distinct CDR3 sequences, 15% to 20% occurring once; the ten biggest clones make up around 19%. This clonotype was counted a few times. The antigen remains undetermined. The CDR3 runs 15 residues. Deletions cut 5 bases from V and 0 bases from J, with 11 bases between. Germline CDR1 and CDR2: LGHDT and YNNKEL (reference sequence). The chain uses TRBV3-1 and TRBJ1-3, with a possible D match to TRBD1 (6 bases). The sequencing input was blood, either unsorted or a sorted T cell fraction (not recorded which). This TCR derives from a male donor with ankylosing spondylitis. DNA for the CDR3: TGTGCCAGCAGCTTCAGGGGCCTCTCTGGAAACACCATATATTTT. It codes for CASSFRGLSGNTIYF.